The source of this T cell receptor (beta chain) is a study of beta chain features in type 1 diabetes. The CDR3 runs to 13 residues. Germline loops: CDR1 SGHTA, CDR2 FQGNSA. V was clipped by 5 bases and J by 2 bases, with 9 bases between them. Study-level results: A moderate, significant TCRB CDR3 shortening appeared in type 1 diabetes across four CD4+ subsets.

Expressed TCRB transcripts were sequenced, since all the RNA that had been isolated was reverse transcribed. Libraries were prepared by immunoSEQ multiplex PCR; TCRdb keeps only in-frame clonotypes and omits some of them. The sample has a few hundred thousand clones; around 10% are singletons. This clone was observed a handful of times. Its target is not known. At the DNA level, this CDR3 is encoded by other sequences in the same sample as well. The chain is built from TRBV7-2 and TRBJ1-1; D is possibly TRBD1 (5 bases). This receptor was taken from a man aged 30 to 39 with type 1 diabetes. Sequences were obtained from central memory CD4+ T cells from blood. CDR3 in amino acids: CASSGGGNTEAFF. DNA of the CDR3: TGTGCCAGCAGCGGGGGTGGAAACACTGAAGCTTTCTTT. Filled out from reference TRBV7-2 and TRBJ1-1, the complete variable domain reads GAGVSQSPSNKVTEKGKDVELRCDPISGHTALYWYRQSLGQGLEFLIYFQGNSAPDKSGLPSDRFSAERTGGSVSTLTIQRTQQEDSAVYLCASSGGGNTEAFFGQGTRLTVV.